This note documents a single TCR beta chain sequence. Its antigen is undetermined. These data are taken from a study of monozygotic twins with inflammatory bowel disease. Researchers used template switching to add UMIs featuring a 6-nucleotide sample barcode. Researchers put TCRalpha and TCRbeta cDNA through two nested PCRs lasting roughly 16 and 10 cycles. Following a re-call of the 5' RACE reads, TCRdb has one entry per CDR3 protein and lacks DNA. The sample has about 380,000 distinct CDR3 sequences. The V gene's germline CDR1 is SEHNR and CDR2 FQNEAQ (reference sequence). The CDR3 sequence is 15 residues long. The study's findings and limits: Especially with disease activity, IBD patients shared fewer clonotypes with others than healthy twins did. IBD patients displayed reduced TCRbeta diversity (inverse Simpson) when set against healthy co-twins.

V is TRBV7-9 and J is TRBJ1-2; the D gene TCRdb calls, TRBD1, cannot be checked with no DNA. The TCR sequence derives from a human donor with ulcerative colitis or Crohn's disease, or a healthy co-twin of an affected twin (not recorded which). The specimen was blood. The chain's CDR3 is CASSLAGRGPDGYTF.